Given below is one T cell receptor (beta chain) in context. Its target is unknown. The junction departs from the called germline gene at one end, perhaps through a read error. Time point of the sample: 2014-2015 season, pre-vaccination. The record originates from a study of follicular helper T cells after annual influenza vaccination. Study-level findings and limits: Just roughly 10-21% of cells analyzed had recovered productive TCRB sequences. Change in circulating plasmablasts correlated with ICOS+CD38+ cTfh clonality change.

Using immunoSEQ multiplex PCR, the repertoire was profiled, and TCRdb retains in-frame clones only, with some absent. The sample records over 25,000 clones, 80% to 90% being singletons. CDR1 and CDR2 (germline): SGDLS, YYNGEE. CDR3 length: 12 amino acids. The clonotype comes from an adult who received the influenza vaccine. The chain couples TRBV9 to TRBJ2-5; D is unclear. The sequencing used CXCR5+ CD38- circulating T follicular helper cells from blood, collected on the day of influenza vaccination. Subset denoted: circulating Tfh, non-naive CD4+CXCR5+PD-1+ (ICOS+CD38+ or ICOS-CD38-). CDR3 amino acids: CASSVVGEAQYF. The CDR3 coding sequence is TGTGCCAGCAGCGTAGTAGGAGAGGCCCAGTACTTC.